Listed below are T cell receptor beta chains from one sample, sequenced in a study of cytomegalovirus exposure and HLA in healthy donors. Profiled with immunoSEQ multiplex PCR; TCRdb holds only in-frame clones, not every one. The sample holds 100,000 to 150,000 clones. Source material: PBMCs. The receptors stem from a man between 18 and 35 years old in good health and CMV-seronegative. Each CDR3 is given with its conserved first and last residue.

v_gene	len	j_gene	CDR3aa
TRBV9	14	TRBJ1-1	CASSVAAVNTEAFF
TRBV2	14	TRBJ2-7	CASIGLAETYEQYF
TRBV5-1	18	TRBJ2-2	CASSWGPSGQGATGELFF
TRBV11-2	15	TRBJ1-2	CASSPGLRQDYGYTF
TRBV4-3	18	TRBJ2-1	CASSQEPAGSGRRNEQFF
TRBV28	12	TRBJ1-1	CASTQGDPEAFF
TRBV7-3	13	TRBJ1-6	CASSLGGQTPLHF
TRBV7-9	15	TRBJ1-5	CASSLSGQSNQPQHF
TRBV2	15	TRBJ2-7	CASSEAKLPLYEQYF
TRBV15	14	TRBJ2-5	CATSRDFDRETQYF
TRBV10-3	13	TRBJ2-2	CAIRGVLTGELFF
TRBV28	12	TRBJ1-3	CASSTAGNTIYF
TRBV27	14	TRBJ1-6	CATAPAKYNSPLHF